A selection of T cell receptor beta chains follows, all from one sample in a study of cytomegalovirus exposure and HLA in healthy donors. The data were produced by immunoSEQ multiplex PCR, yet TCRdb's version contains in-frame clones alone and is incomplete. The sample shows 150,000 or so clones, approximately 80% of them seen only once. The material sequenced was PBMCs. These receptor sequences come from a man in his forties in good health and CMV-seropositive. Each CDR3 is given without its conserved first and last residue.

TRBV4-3,ASSQDTGTGSYEQY
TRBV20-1,SARGGYEQY
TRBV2,ASIRLAGSSAYEQY
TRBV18,ASSPTTGLAGLSYNEQF
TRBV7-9,ASSLSGTVSGANGLT
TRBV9,ASSVLAGNYNEQF
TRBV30,AWASRNIQY
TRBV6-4,ASSDRGSDTQY
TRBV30,AWSPPGPGVETQY
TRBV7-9,SSSLGGPSSGRVHEQY
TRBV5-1,ASAREGLAYEQY
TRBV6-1,ASSEQREVTDTQY
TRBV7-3,ASSLTGLAGGPQY
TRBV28,ASRDIRRVPDNEQF
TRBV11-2,ASSSAGLSSSYNEQF
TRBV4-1,ASSPYEAVGLTDTQY
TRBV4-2,ASSQERDSAINQPQH
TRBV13,ASRLGVAGVWSTTDTQY
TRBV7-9,ASSFVPGTNTGELF
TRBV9,ASSPPSGSYEQY
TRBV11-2,ASSLSVGNTGELF
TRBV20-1,SASATGDYT
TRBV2,ASSEDREWGDTQY
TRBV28,ASSLGQGGVLIYNSPLH